Listed below are T cell receptor beta chains from one sample, sequenced in a study of T cell responses to AZD1222 COVID-19 vaccine. Produced via immunoSEQ multiplex PCR; TCRdb's table is partial and in-frame only. The repertoire holds more than 85,000 clones, with about 85% as singletons. The source material was peripheral blood, sampled on day 0 of AZD1222 vaccination. The receptors come from an adult in good health. Both conserved end residues are part of each CDR3. The D gene is left open where the match is weak. Not every row has a clone size; where given, it reads once, few, many or a size class.

cdr3_length j_call d_call v_call clone_size cdr3_nt cdr3_aa
15 TRBJ1-2 . TRBV7-2 . TGTGCCAGCAGCCCGACGGGGAAGATCGGCTATGGCTACACCTTC CASSPTGKIGYGYTF
12 TRBJ1-2 . TRBV12-3/TRBV12-4 . TGTGCCAGCAGTTTAAGCGGGACTGGCTACACCTTC CASSLSGTGYTF
16 TRBJ2-5 . TRBV18 . TGTGCCAGCTCACCACAGGGAATCCTGTACCAAGAGACCCAGTACTTC CASSPQGILYQETQYF
14 TRBJ1-4 . TRBV3-1/TRBV3-2 . TGTGCCAGCAGCCAAGTGGGGCATAATGAAAAACTGTTTTTT CASSQVGHNEKLFF
18 TRBJ2-7 TRBD1 TRBV3-1/TRBV3-2 once TGTGCCAGCAGCCACTCACTCGGTCTGGGGACAGGGCGGTACGAGCAGTACTTC CASSHSLGLGTGRYEQYF
17 TRBJ1-4 . TRBV24-1 . TGTGCCACCAGTGACCCCCGGCCGGGGAGGGGCGGTGAAAAACTGTTTTTT CATSDPRPGRGGEKLFF
15 TRBJ1-5 . TRBV28 . TGTGCCAGCAGTTCCACAGGGAGAGGATATCAGCCCCAGCATTTT CASSSTGRGYQPQHF
15 TRBJ2-3 . TRBV30 . TGTGCCTGGAATAAAGTGACCAGCGCATCAGATACGCAGTATTTT CAWNKVTSASDTQYF
14 TRBJ2-7 TRBD1 TRBV3-1/TRBV3-2 . TGTGCCAGCAGCCGCCTTGGACAGGGCTACGAGCAGTACTTC CASSRLGQGYEQYF
15 TRBJ2-7 . TRBV7-9 . TGTGCCAGCAGCCCGACAGGAAGACTGGGCTACGAGCAGTACTTC CASSPTGRLGYEQYF
11 TRBJ2-7 . TRBV2 . TGTGCCAGCAGTGCCCCCTACGAGCAGTACTTC CASSAPYEQYF
17 TRBJ1-1 TRBD1 TRBV5-6 . TGTGCCAGCAGCTTAGGACAGGGGCCTCCCATGAACACTGAAGCTTTCTTT CASSLGQGPPMNTEAFF
15 TRBJ1-2 . TRBV7-9 . TGTGCCAGCAGCTTACCGGGACTGGGGGACTATGGCTACACCTTC CASSLPGLGDYGYTF
14 TRBJ2-1 . TRBV18 . TGTGCCAGCTCACCAAATGCTCCCGGCAATGAGCAGTTCTTC CASSPNAPGNEQFF
15 TRBJ1-5 TRBD1 TRBV16 . TGTGCCAGCAGCCAATCGGGACAGGGCAATCAGCCCCAGCATTTT CASSQSGQGNQPQHF
13 TRBJ1-2 . TRBV28 . TGTGCCAGCATGCCAGGCCAAAACTATGGCTACACCTTC CASMPGQNYGYTF
17 TRBJ2-3 TRBD2 TRBV7-9 . TGTGCCAGCAGCTTACCTAGACTAGCGGGGAGCACAGATACGCAGTATTTT CASSLPRLAGSTDTQYF